This T cell receptor (beta chain) appears in the sequencing data of a study of shared clonotypes between healthy human individuals. Remarks on this clone: What it binds is not known. Other DNA sequences in this sample translate to the same CDR3.

Overall study results and limits: Across subsets, estimated richness was generally greater for naive than for memory populations.

With V trimmed by 5 bases and J by 0 bases, 2 bases remained unmatched. The CDR3 has 14 amino acids. From germline, CDR1 is LNHDA and CDR2 SQIVND (reference sequence). CD45RO-negative CD8 cells positively selected for CCR7 made up the naive population, which excluded terminally differentiated effector memory CD45RA+ cells. Sequenced by immunoSEQ multiplex PCR; TCRdb stores in-frame clones only, minus some. The table records about 580,000 clones, roughly 98% of them present only once. The clonotype was recovered from a man aged 30-40 years in good health. Sequencing input: naive CD8+ T cells sorted from blood. J is TRBJ2-3 and V is TRBV19; TRBD1 aligns across 7 bases. The CDR3 loop is CASSRQGSTDTQYF. As DNA, the CDR3 is TGTGCCAGTAGTCGACAGGGAAGCACAGATACGCAGTATTTT.